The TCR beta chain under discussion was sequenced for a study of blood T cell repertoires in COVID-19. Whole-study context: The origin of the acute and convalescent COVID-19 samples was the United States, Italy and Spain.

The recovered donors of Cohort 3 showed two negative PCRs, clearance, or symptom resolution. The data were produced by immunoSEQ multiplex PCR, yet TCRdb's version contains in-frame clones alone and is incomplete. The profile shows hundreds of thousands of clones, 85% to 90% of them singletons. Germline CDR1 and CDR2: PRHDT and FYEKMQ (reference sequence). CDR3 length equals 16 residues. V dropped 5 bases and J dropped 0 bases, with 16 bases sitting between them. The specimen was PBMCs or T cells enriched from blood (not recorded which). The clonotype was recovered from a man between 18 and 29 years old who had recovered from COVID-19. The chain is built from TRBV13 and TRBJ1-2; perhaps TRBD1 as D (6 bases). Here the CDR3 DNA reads TGTGCCAGCAGCCCACGGACAGCGACAGCTAACTATGGCTACACCTTC. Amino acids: CASSPRTATANYGYTF.